The 17 T cell receptor beta chains below were found in one sample sequenced in a study of T-cell reconstitution after alpha-beta-depleted transplantation in children. TCRbeta library construction was performed incorporating unique molecular identifiers. Each CDR3 protein is one row after TCRdb ran MiXCR on the PCR reads. The table has fewer than 550,000 distinct CDR3 sequences, roughly 10% seen once; the top ten hold about 14%. This material consisted of PBMCs, mostly from graft donor cells, taken 180 days after TCRalphabeta/CD19-depleted stem cell transplant. The receptors derive from a female patient between 2 and 15 years old who had a stem cell transplant for aplastic anemia, so the T cells may come from the graft donor.

This clonotype was detected a few times. V usage is TRBV12-3 or TRBV12-4 and J usage is TRBJ2-5; D perhaps matches TRBD1 (7 bases). V shed 6 bases and J shed 1 base, with 12 bases lying between them. This CDR3 comprises 14 residues. The DNA of the CDR3 is TGTGCCAGCAGCCGGCGGGACAGCCAAGAGACCCAGTACTTC. Residues: CASSRRDSQETQYF.

With regard to this clonotype: Compared with germline, one end of the junction differs, possibly owing to a read error. Here the CDR3 reads CSAHEGGLAYNDQFF. In DNA, the CDR3 is TGCAGTGCCCACGAGGGGGGACTAGCCTACAATGACCAGTTCTTC. This chain links TRBV20-1 with TRBJ2-1; 9 bases fit TRBD2. The CDR3 runs to 15 residues. CDR1 and CDR2 (germline): DFQATT, SNEGSKA (reference sequence).

V is TRBV29-1 and J is TRBJ2-3; the match to TRBD2 covers 9 bases. The J segment lost 0 bases and the V segment lost 4 bases, leaving 8 bases of the junction unmatched. Germline V gene sequence: CDR1 SQVTM, CDR2 ANQGSEA. This CDR3 has 16 amino acids. In nucleotides, the CDR3 is TGCAGCGTTGTGTCTAGCGGGAAAACTAGCACAGATACGCAGTATTTT. Translated: CSVVSSGKTSTDTQYF.

This clonotype was found a few times. The genes are TRBV28 and TRBJ2-2; D not certain. This CDR3 contains 13 residues. V lost 1 base and J lost 7, with 7 bases in between. Germline V gene data show CDR1 as MDHEN and CDR2 as SYDVKM. The CDR3 region has the DNA TGTGCCAGCAGTTTATCTCCACGCGGGGAGCTGTTTTTT. This encodes CASSLSPRGELFF.

At least ten counts were recorded for this clonotype. V and J are TRBV5-1 and TRBJ2-5, with D possibly being TRBD2 (6 bases). Trimming removed 4 bases at V and 4 bases at J, with 17 bases between. The germline CDR1 and CDR2 sequences are SGHRS and YFSETQ. The CDR3 has 15 residues. The CDR3 region has the DNA TGCGCCAGCAGCCTCACCGCGGGAACCCGAGAGACCCAGTACTTC. The encoded protein is CASSLTAGTRETQYF.

This rearrangement joins TRBV5-1 to TRBJ2-1, with TRBD2 matching over 11 bases. Germline lookup yields CDR1 SGHRS and CDR2 YFSETQ. Germline trimming cut 0 bases from V and 4 bases from J; bases unmatched to any gene: 12. The CDR3 is 19 amino acids. The CDR3: CASSLVRLGTSGIYNEQFF. The CDR3 coding sequence is TGCGCCAGCAGCTTGGTAAGACTCGGGACTAGCGGTATTTACAATGAGCAGTTCTTC.

This chain's CDR3 is CASSYSGGTTYEQYV. The CDR3 DNA reads as TGTGCCAGCAGTTACTCGGGAGGGACCACCTACGAGCAGTACGTC. This chain links TRBV6-5 with TRBJ2-7, with TRBD2 identical over 7 bases. Germline V gene lookup returns CDR1 MNHEY and CDR2 SVGAGI. This CDR3 has 15 residues. V lost 0 bases to trimming and J lost 2 bases; unmatched junction nucleotides: 4.

The chain carries TRBV7-9 and TRBJ1-1; TRBD1 agrees at 7 bases. V dropped 8 bases and J dropped 11; count of bases not matched to a gene: 8. The CDR3 spans 11 residues. The V gene's germline CDR1 is SEHNR and CDR2 FQNEAQ (reference sequence). The CDR3 protein is CASHTKGAAFF. In nucleotides, the CDR3 is TGTGCCAGCCACACCAAGGGGGCGGCTTTCTTT.

This clonotype has a handful of counts. The rearrangement joins TRBV5-1 to TRBJ2-4, with a tentative D call TRBD2 (6 bases). The CDR3 covers 14 residues. Per the germline V gene, CDR1 is SGHRS and CDR2 is YFSETQ. The ends were cut back, 2 bases at V and 9 bases at J, with 15 bases in the middle. The CDR3 nucleotides read TGCGCCAGCAGCTTCGCGGGACCGGAAACCATTCAGTACTTC. Its protein product is CASSFAGPETIQYF.

A few counts support this clonotype. This chain links TRBV10-1 with TRBJ2-1, with D uncertain. V lost 8 bases and J 8 bases, leaving 10 bases between the germline ends. The CDR3 extends over 11 amino acids. CDR1 and CDR2 from the germline V gene are WNHNN and SYGVQD (reference sequence). The CDR3 region is CASGAGYEQFF. The CDR3 DNA is TGCGCCAGCGGAGCCGGGTATGAGCAGTTCTTC.

The V call is TRBV20-1, the J call TRBJ2-7; 14 nucleotides match TRBD2. Germline trimming cut 6 bases from V and 6 bases from J; bases unmatched to any gene: 7. Germline loops: CDR1 DFQATT, CDR2 SNEGSKA (reference sequence). This CDR3 region has 14 residues. The CDR3 loop is CSAMTSGRAGEQYV. The CDR3 DNA follows: TGCAGTGCCATGACTAGCGGGAGGGCCGGCGAGCAGTACGTC.

The chain links TRBV10-1 to TRBJ2-3, with D unresolved. The germline V gene has CDR1 WNHNN and CDR2 SYGVQD (reference sequence). The V end was cut by 2 bases, the J end by 6 bases, with 6 bases between. The CDR3 is 12 amino acids. The DNA for the CDR3 is TGCGCCAGCAGTGAGAGGTCGGATACGCAGTATTTT. It codes for CASSERSDTQYF.

In this sample, this clonotype turned up a few times. The chain has TRBV15 and TRBJ1-5, with 7 bases aligning to TRBD1. This CDR3 is 15 amino acids long. Germline trimming cut 3 bases from V and 4 bases from J; bases unmatched to any gene: 6. Germline V gives CDR1 LNHNV, CDR2 YYDKDF (reference sequence). The CDR3 protein is CATSSNRGGNQPQHF. The DNA of the CDR3 is TGTGCCACCAGCAGCAACAGGGGTGGAAATCAGCCCCAGCATTTT.

The chain links TRBV5-1 to TRBJ2-1; 7 bases agree with TRBD1. Trimming removed 4 bases from V and 6 bases from J; junction bases left unmatched: 4. This CDR3 has 13 amino acids. The germline V gene encodes CDR1 SGHRS and CDR2 YFSETQ. The CDR3 is CASSPTGPNEQFF. DNA of the CDR3: TGCGCCAGCAGCCCGACAGGGCCCAATGAGCAGTTCTTC.

The rearrangement links TRBV5-1 to TRBJ2-2; 8 bases agree with TRBD2. This CDR3 has 15 amino acids. V lost 4 bases to trimming and J lost 4 bases; unmatched junction nucleotides: 6. Looked up from germline, CDR1 is SGHRS and CDR2 is YFSETQ. The CDR3 nucleotides read TGCGCCAGCAGCCGAGCGGGAGTTCCCACCGGGGAGCTGTTTTTT. Translation gives CASSRAGVPTGELFF.

This clonotype was picked up a small number of times. This chain uses TRBV4-1 with TRBJ2-5; D uncertain. V was pared by 4 bases and J by 2 bases, with 17 bases between. The CDR3 loop spans 16 amino acids. CDR1 and CDR2 (germline): MGHRA, YSYEKL. The CDR3: CASSPRTPLGQETQYF. The CDR3 nucleotides are TGCGCCAGCAGCCCCCGCACGCCCTTGGGGCAAGAGACCCAGTACTTC.

This clonotype appeared a few times. The chain uses TRBV5-1 and TRBJ2-1; D is perhaps TRBD1 (6 bases). V lost 1 base, J lost 7 bases, and 15 bases lay in between. The CDR3 is made up of 15 amino acids. CDR1 SGHRS and CDR2 YFSETQ come from the germline V gene. As DNA, the CDR3 is TGCGCCAGCAGCTTGACAGGGCTTCTAGGGAATGAGCAGTTCTTC. This translates into CASSLTGLLGNEQFF.